These 32 T cell receptor beta chains came from one sample sequenced in a study of post-analysis software for immune sequencing data. Overall study findings and caveats: Several TRBV segments (TRBV5-6, TRBV5-1 and TRBV20-1 among them) occurred more frequently in patients than in controls.

cDNA libraries of TCR beta carried unique molecular identifiers. TCRdb processed the PCR reads anew with MiXCR; each CDR3 protein has one entry. The table has fewer than 550,000 distinct CDR3 sequences, around 36% seen once. Their antigens are not known. The sequencing input was blood. These receptors were collected from a girl aged 2 to 17 with multiple sclerosis.

V and J are TRBV20-1 and TRBJ2-3, with D unresolved. CDR3 size: 15 residues. V gave up 6 bases and J gave up 4 bases, with 20 bases separating them. CDR1 DFQATT and CDR2 SNEGSKA come from the germline V gene (reference sequence). As DNA, the CDR3 is TGCAGTGCCCATGCCGAGTCTGAGCACCCAGATACGCAGTATTTT. It encodes CSAHAESEHPDTQYF.

In its sample, this clonotype was seen many times. This chain links TRBV7-3 with TRBJ2-1, with 11 bases matching TRBD2. Germline CDR1 is SGHTA and CDR2 is FQGTGA. The CDR3 is 15 amino acids. The junction had 5 bases not matched to a gene; V was cut back by 5 bases and J by 5 bases. The DNA for the CDR3 is TGTGCCAGCAGCCGACTAGCGGGGTATAACAATGAGCAGTTCTTC. The encoded protein is CASSRLAGYNNEQFF. Drawing the rest from reference TRBV7-3 and TRBJ2-1, the complete variable domain is GAGVSQTPSNKVTEKGKYVELRCDPISGHTALYWYRQSLGQGPEFLIYFQGTGAADDSGLPNDRFFAVRPEGSVSTLKIQRTERGDSAVYLCASSRLAGYNNEQFFGPGTRLTVL.

This clonotype was recorded a few times. The chain employs TRBV28 and TRBJ2-5; perhaps TRBD2 as D (6 bases). The CDR3 runs to 15 residues. Trimming took off 2 bases at V and 3 bases at J, with 13 bases between the two ends. The V gene's germline CDR1 is MDHEN and CDR2 SYDVKM. This chain's CDR3 is CASSLPGTGEETQYF. In nucleotides, the CDR3 is TGTGCCAGCAGTTTACCCGGGACTGGCGAAGAGACCCAGTACTTC.

V is TRBV10-3 and J is TRBJ1-5; D uncertain. CDR1 ENHRY and CDR2 SYGVKD come from the germline V gene. The CDR3 spans 15 residues. With 0 bases removed from V and 1 base from J, the gap between germline ends came to 7 bases. CDR3 DNA sequence: TGTGCCATCAGTGAGTCGGGGTTCAGCAATCAGCCCCAGCATTTT. Protein sequence: CAISESGFSNQPQHF.

This clonotype was counted a few times. The rearrangement uses TRBV28 and TRBJ2-3, with TRBD1 identical over 9 bases. This CDR3 region has 15 residues. Germline lookup yields CDR1 MDHEN and CDR2 SYDVKM. V was pared by 4 bases and J by 4 bases, with 6 bases of the junction left unmatched. CDR3 coding DNA: TGTGCCAGCAGTTCGGGACAGGGTGGGCCAGATACGCAGTATTTT. This gives the protein CASSSGQGGPDTQYF.

J is TRBJ2-5 and V is TRBV5-6; D possibly matches TRBD1 or TRBD2 (6 bases each). Trimming removed 1 base at V and 11 bases at J, with 18 bases between. CDR1 is SGHDT and CDR2 is YYEEEE in the germline V gene. The CDR3 length is 14 residues. This CDR3 is CASSLWGASNEQYF. The CDR3 DNA sequence: TGTGCCAGCAGCTTGTGGGGGGCATCTAATGAGCAGTACTTC.

This clonotype has just a few counts. The chain is built from TRBV5-5 and TRBJ2-1, with 10 positions matching TRBD2. The germline V gene encodes CDR1 SGHKS and CDR2 YYEKEE (reference sequence). The CDR3 is made up of 16 amino acids. Unmatched junction bases numbered 13, after V lost 3 bases and J lost 10 bases. This chain's CDR3 is CASSSERGGLRNEQFF. CDR3 bases: TGTGCCAGCAGCTCCGAGCGGGGGGGCCTGAGGAACGAGCAGTTCTTC. Combining the CDR3 with reference TRBV5-5 and TRBJ2-1 gives the whole variable domain DAGVTQSPTHLIKTRGQQVTLRCSPISGHKSVSWYQQVLGQGPQFIFQYYEKEERGRGNFPDRFSARQFPNYSSELNVNALLLGDSALYLCASSSERGGLRNEQFFGPGTRLTVL.

DNA for the CDR3: TGCAGTGCTAGAGATAGCGCCAGGGTTTACGAGCAGTACTTC. Amino acid sequence: CSARDSARVYEQYF. This sequence joins TRBV20-1 and TRBJ2-7, with D perhaps TRBD1 or TRBD2 (5 bases each). The V and J ends lost 0 bases and 4 bases respectively, with 13 bases between them. The CDR3 is made up of 14 amino acids. Germline assignment: CDR1 DFQATT and CDR2 SNEGSKA (reference sequence).

This clonotype was seen at least ten times. CDR3 sequence (DNA): TGCGCCAGCAGCTTGGGAGACAGGGGGCAAGAGACCCAGTACTTC. Translated: CASSLGDRGQETQYF. The chain employs TRBV5-1 and TRBJ2-5; the match to TRBD1 covers 9 bases. The CDR3 has 15 amino acids. Germline loops: CDR1 SGHRS, CDR2 YFSETQ. V was clipped by 0 bases and J by 2 bases; unmatched bases: 2.

V is TRBV7-2 and J is TRBJ2-1; 7 bases agree with TRBD2. This CDR3 region has 16 residues. CDR1 and CDR2 (germline): SGHTA, FQGNSA. The trim removed 4 bases at V and 9 bases at J, leaving 15 bases unmatched. The CDR3 nucleotides read TGTGCCAGCAGCTCACCGAGGAGGACTAGGGCCTTTGAGCAGTTCTTC. Amino acid sequence: CASSSPRRTRAFEQFF.

The J gene is TRBJ1-2, the V gene TRBV9, with D perhaps TRBD1 (6 bases). This CDR3 has 13 amino acids. Looked up from germline, CDR1 is SGDLS and CDR2 is YYNGEE. With 3 bases removed from V and 6 bases from J, the gap between germline ends came to 12 bases. The CDR3 protein is CASSDSGGHGYTF. The CDR3 DNA reads as TGTGCCAGCAGCGATAGCGGGGGCCATGGCTACACCTTC. Full variable domain (remainder filled in from reference TRBV9 and TRBJ1-2): DSGVTQTPKHLITATGQRVTLRCSPRSGDLSVYWYQQSLDQGLQFLIQYYNGEERAKGNILERFSAQQFPDLHSELNLSSLELGDSALYFCASSDSGGHGYTFGSGTRLTVV.

This clonotype was seen a few times. Germline and junction disagree at one end, which may indicate a read error. The chain recombines TRBV11-2 with TRBJ2-5, with D possibly being TRBD2 (5 bases). Germline CDR1 SGHAT, CDR2 FQNNGV. This CDR3 region has 15 residues. CDR3 sequence (DNA): TGCGCCAGCAGCTTAGTAGGAGGACGGCAAGAGACCCAGTACTTC. This encodes CASSLVGGRQETQYF.

This clonotype was observed a handful of times. The chain couples TRBV28 to TRBJ2-7, with D perhaps matching TRBD1 (5 bases). CDR3 size: 15 residues. V lost 6 bases to trimming and J lost 1 base, with 16 bases between them. Germline CDR1 and CDR2: MDHEN and SYDVKM. The CDR3 loop reads CASSSQDVLSYEQYF. CDR3 nucleotides: TGTGCCAGCAGCTCACAGGACGTACTATCCTACGAGCAGTACTTC.

The V gene is TRBV20-1, the J gene TRBJ1-5; the match to TRBD1 covers 8 bases. The V gene's germline CDR1 is DFQATT and CDR2 SNEGSKA (reference sequence). The CDR3 consists of 12 residues. The CDR3 sequence is CSADRANQPQHF. The CDR3 bases are TGCAGCGCGGACAGGGCTAATCAGCCCCAGCATTTT.

CDR3 in amino acids: CASSLGNWASNQPQHF. The DNA for the CDR3 is TGTGCCAGCAGCTTAGGGAACTGGGCCAGCAATCAGCCCCAGCATTTT. The chain combines TRBV5-5 with TRBJ1-5, with D unclear. Trimming removed 2 bases from V and 1 base from J, with 13 bases in between. This CDR3 is built from 16 residues. The germline V gene has CDR1 SGHKS and CDR2 YYEKEE (reference sequence).

The chain joins TRBV20-1 to TRBJ2-1; 7 bases are a match to TRBD2. V gave up 5 bases and J gave up 1 base; unmatched junction bases: 5. Germline V gene lookup returns CDR1 DFQATT and CDR2 SNEGSKA (reference sequence). The length of the CDR3 is 14 residues. CDR3 loop: CSAPGLRSYNEQFF. In DNA, the CDR3 is TGCAGTGCTCCGGGACTACGGTCCTACAATGAGCAGTTCTTC.

A remark on this clonotype: Germline is not matched at one junction end, which may reflect a read error. The chain carries TRBV6-6 and TRBJ1-5; 8 bases map to TRBD1. The CDR3 has 16 residues. Germline V lookup: CDR1 MNHNY, CDR2 SVGAGI (reference sequence). DNA of the CDR3: TGTGTCAGCAGCCCCGTAGGGACAGGCCTTGGGCAGCCCCAGCATTTT. As protein: CVSSPVGTGLGQPQHF.

The chain couples TRBV6-1 to TRBJ1-1; perhaps TRBD1 as D (5 bases). CDR1 and CDR2 from the germline V gene are MNHNS and SASEGT. The CDR3 runs 19 residues. V was pared by 0 bases and J by 4 bases, with 24 bases between. CDR3: CASSEAAPGGIGGGTEAFF. The DNA for the CDR3 is TGTGCCAGCAGTGAAGCGGCCCCTGGGGGGATCGGCGGGGGCACTGAAGCTTTCTTT.

J is TRBJ2-5 and V is TRBV29-1; D is ambiguous. The length of the CDR3 is 10 residues. V was trimmed by 7 bases and J by 13 bases, leaving 16 bases between them. CDR1 and CDR2 (germline): SQVTM, ANQGSEA. CDR3 in amino acids: CSAQDLPRYF. The CDR3 nucleotides are TGCAGCGCCCAGGACCTTCCGCGGTACTTC.

A remark on this clonotype: This may be a read error: a much more frequent sequence differs by one nucleotide. The chain couples TRBV6-5 to TRBJ2-6; tentative D call: TRBD2 (5 bases). Germline V gene sequence: CDR1 MNHEY, CDR2 SVGAGI. The CDR3 totals 14 residues. Trimming took 5 bases from V and 9 from J, leaving 14 bases between them. The CDR3: CASSLSGRGNVLTF. The CDR3 region has the DNA TGTGCCAGCAGTCTCAGCGGACGGGGCAACGTCCTGACTTTC.

The rearrangement links TRBV5-1 to TRBJ2-3; TRBD1 matches 7 bases. This CDR3 has 15 amino acids. Germline loops: CDR1 SGHRS, CDR2 YFSETQ. V lost 0 bases to trimming and J lost 3 bases; unmatched junction nucleotides: 4. The CDR3 nucleotides read TGCGCCAGCAGCTTGGGACAGGGCTTTACAGATACGCAGTATTTT. Its translation is CASSLGQGFTDTQYF.

The chain carries TRBV5-4 and TRBJ2-1; weak D call: TRBD2 (6 bases). CDR3 size: 15 residues. V lost 4 bases, J lost 8 bases, and 19 bases lay in between. Germline V CDR1 and CDR2: SGHNT, YYREEE (reference sequence). The CDR3 sequence: CASSQQPTSLHEQFF. In nucleotides, the CDR3 is TGTGCCAGCAGCCAACAACCGACTAGTCTACATGAGCAGTTCTTC.

The rearrangement uses TRBV12-3 or TRBV12-4 and TRBJ1-6, with D perhaps TRBD1 (5 bases). Trimming shortened V by 4 bases and J by 10 bases, and 14 bases separated the two germline ends. The CDR3 runs to 14 residues. CDR3 in DNA: TGTGCCAGCAGTTCCTCAGGGATTCCATCACCCCTCCACTTT. Translation gives CASSSSGIPSPLHF.

This clonotype has only a few counts. The V and J genes are TRBV27 and TRBJ1-5, with D uncertain. The CDR3 has 13 residues. Germline V gene data show CDR1 as MNHEY and CDR2 as SMNVEV (reference sequence). The ends were cut back, 2 bases at V and 7 bases at J, with 9 bases in the middle. This CDR3 reads CASSLPPGQPQHF. The CDR3 DNA reads as TGTGCCAGCAGTTTACCCCCGGGCCAGCCCCAGCATTTT.

This chain links TRBV7-9 with TRBJ2-1; TRBD2 matches 11 bases. V gave up 5 bases and J gave up 7 bases; unmatched junction bases: 7. CDR3 length equals 15 residues. Germline V lookup: CDR1 SEHNR, CDR2 FQNEAQ (reference sequence). The CDR3 reads CASSGLAGGLNEQFF. CDR3 DNA sequence: TGTGCCAGCAGCGGTTTAGCGGGGGGGCTGAATGAGCAGTTCTTC.

This clonotype was picked up a small number of times. V and J are TRBV15 and TRBJ2-5, with D possibly matching TRBD1 (5 bases). The closer fit of TRBJ2-7 to the DNA end suggests the J call may be wrong. From germline, CDR1 is LNHNV and CDR2 YYDKDF (reference sequence). The CDR3 runs to 15 residues. This CDR3 reads CATSRDMAGYNEQYF. CDR3 coding DNA: TGTGCCACCAGCAGAGATATGGCAGGGTACAACGAGCAGTACTTC.

To note about this clonotype: One end of the junction is discordant with germline, which a read error may explain. For the CDR3, the DNA is TGTGTCAGCAGCCAAGAGTCCGGGACGGTAGATACGCAGTATTTT. It translates to CVSSQESGTVDTQYF. The J gene is TRBJ2-3, the V gene TRBV4-2; D tentatively fits TRBD1 or TRBD2 (5 bases each). The CDR3 totals 15 residues. In germline, CDR1 is LGHNA, CDR2 YNFKEQ.

The CDR3 nucleotides read TGCAGTGCTAGCTCCCCAGGGCACAATGAGCAGTTCTTC. It yields the protein CSASSPGHNEQFF. This chain connects TRBV20-1 to TRBJ2-1; D possibly corresponds to TRBD1 (5 bases). Germline CDR1 DFQATT, CDR2 SNEGSKA (reference sequence). There are 13 residues in the CDR3. With 3 bases removed from V and 5 bases from J, the gap between germline ends came to 11 bases.

This clonotype was seen only once. V gene TRBV7-9 combines with J gene TRBJ1-1, with D perhaps TRBD1 (5 bases). This CDR3 comprises 17 residues. Between the trimmed V and J ends, which lost 4 bases and 0 bases, there was a span of 18 bases. CDR1 and CDR2 from the germline V gene are SEHNR and FQNEAQ (reference sequence). CDR3 DNA sequence: TGTGCCAGCAGCTCGGGGGTTCGGCGGGAGATGAACACTGAAGCTTTCTTT. This encodes CASSSGVRREMNTEAFF. Together with reference TRBV7-9 and TRBJ1-1, the CDR3 gives the full variable domain: DTGVSQNPRHKITKRGQNVTFRCDPISEHNRLYWYRQTLGQGPEFLTYFQNEAQLEKSRLLSDRFSAERPKGSFSTLEIQRTEQGDSAMYLCASSSGVRREMNTEAFFGQGTRLTVV.

The CDR3 loop is CASSLFAGDEQYF. CDR3 coding DNA: TGCGCCAGCAGCTTGTTTGCAGGGGATGAGCAGTACTTC. The chain recombines TRBV5-1 with TRBJ2-7; maybe TRBD1 (6 bases). The germline V gene encodes CDR1 SGHRS and CDR2 YFSETQ. The CDR3 is 13 residues long. Trimming shortened V by 1 base and J by 7 bases, and 12 bases separated the two germline ends.

V gene TRBV5-1 combines with J gene TRBJ2-3; the match to TRBD1 covers 8 bases. This CDR3 has 16 residues. The trim removed 4 bases at V and 4 bases at J, leaving 11 bases unmatched. The germline V gene has CDR1 SGHRS and CDR2 YFSETQ. The chain's CDR3 is CASSLSGQGMADTQYF. CDR3 bases: TGCGCCAGCAGCCTCTCCGGACAGGGCATGGCAGATACGCAGTATTTT.

This chain connects TRBV2 to TRBJ1-5, with 8 bases matching TRBD1. V lost 4 bases, J lost 3 bases, and 20 bases stayed unmatched. This CDR3 region has 20 residues. Germline CDR1 reads SNHLY; CDR2 reads FYNNEI. The chain's CDR3 is CASSVYKARDRISVNQPQHF. In nucleotides, the CDR3 is TGTGCCAGCAGTGTATATAAGGCCAGGGACAGGATCTCGGTCAATCAGCCCCAGCATTTT.